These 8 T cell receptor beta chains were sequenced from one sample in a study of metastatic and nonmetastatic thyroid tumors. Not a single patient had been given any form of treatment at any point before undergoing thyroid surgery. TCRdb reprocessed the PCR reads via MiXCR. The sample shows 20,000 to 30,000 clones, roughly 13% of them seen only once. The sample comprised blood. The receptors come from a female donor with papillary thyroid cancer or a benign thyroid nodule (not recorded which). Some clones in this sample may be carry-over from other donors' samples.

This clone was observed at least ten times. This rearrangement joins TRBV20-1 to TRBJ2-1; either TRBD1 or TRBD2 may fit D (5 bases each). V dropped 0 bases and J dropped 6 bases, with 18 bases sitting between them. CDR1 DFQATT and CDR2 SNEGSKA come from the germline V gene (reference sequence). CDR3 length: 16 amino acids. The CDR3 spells CSARDPGPTTGNEQFF. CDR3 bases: TGCAGTGCTAGAGACCCGGGACCCACGACGGGCAATGAGCAGTTCTTC.

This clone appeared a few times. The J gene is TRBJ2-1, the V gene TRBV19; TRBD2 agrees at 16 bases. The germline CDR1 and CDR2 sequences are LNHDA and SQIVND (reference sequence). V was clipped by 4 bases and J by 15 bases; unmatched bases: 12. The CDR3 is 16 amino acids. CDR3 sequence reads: CASSTGGTSGRVVGFF. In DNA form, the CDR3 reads TGTGCCAGTAGTACAGGGGGGACTAGCGGGAGGGTGGTGGGGTTCTTC.

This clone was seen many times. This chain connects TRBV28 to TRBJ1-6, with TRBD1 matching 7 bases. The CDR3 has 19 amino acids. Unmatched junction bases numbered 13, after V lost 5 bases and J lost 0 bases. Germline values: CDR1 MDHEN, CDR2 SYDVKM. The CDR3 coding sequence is TGTGCCAGCAGTCCCCCCCCCGACAGGGAAGACTCCTATAATTCACCCCTCCACTTT. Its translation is CASSPPPDREDSYNSPLHF.

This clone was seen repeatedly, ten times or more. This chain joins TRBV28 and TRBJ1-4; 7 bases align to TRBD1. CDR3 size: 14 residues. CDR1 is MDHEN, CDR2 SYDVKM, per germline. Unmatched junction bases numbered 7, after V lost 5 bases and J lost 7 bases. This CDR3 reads CASSIRGGSEKLFF. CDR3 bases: TGTGCCAGCAGTATCAGGGGGGGGAGTGAAAAACTGTTTTTT.

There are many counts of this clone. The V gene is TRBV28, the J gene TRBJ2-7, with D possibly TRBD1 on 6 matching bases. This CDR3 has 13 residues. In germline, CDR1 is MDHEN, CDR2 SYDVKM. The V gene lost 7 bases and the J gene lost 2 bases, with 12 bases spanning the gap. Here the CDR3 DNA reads TGTGCCAGCAACACAGGGATTCCCTACGAGCAGTACTTC. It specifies CASNTGIPYEQYF.

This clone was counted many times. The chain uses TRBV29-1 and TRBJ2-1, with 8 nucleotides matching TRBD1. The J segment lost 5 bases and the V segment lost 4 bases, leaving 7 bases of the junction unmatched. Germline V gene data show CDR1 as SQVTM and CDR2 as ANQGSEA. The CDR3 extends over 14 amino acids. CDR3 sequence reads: CSVAGTGDHNEQFF. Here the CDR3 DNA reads TGCAGCGTTGCCGGGACAGGTGACCACAATGAGCAGTTCTTC.

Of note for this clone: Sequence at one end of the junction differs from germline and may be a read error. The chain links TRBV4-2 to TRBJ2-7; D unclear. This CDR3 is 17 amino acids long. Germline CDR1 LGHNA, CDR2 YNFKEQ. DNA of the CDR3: TGTGCCAGCGGCCAACCCTCGTGGCAGGCCAGCACCTACGAGCAGTACTTC. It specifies CASGQPSWQASTYEQYF.

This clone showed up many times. CDR3 protein: CASSLTVLPTNTGELFF. In DNA form, the CDR3 reads TGTGCCAGCAGCTTAACGGTATTACCGACGAACACCGGGGAGCTGTTTTTT. The chain joins TRBV7-3 to TRBJ2-2; D gene uncertain. Per the germline V gene, CDR1 is SGHTA and CDR2 is FQGTGA. V lost 0 bases, J lost 0 bases, and 11 bases lay in between. This CDR3 comprises 17 residues.